The rows below give T cell receptor beta chains drawn from one sample of a study of T cell repertoires in cytomegalovirus infection. MiXCR was run by TCRdb on the reads, yielding one entry per CDR3 protein. This table holds 150,000 to 200,000 distinct CDR3 sequences, 28% found once. Sequencing input: PBMCs. The receptors shown here come from a human donor in good health (CMV status not recorded). Some clones in this sample may be carry-over from other donors' samples. The CDR3 runs from the conserved cysteine through the conserved F or W. Each record gives: D gene, clone size, V gene, J gene, CDR3 protein, CDR3 DNA. The D gene is left open where the match is weak. Size values are once, few and many counts, or a class for expanded clones, and some rows have none.

-	-	TRBV6-2/TRBV6-3	TRBJ1-3	CASTATQASGNTIYF	TGTGCCAGCACCGCGACCCAAGCAAGCGGAAACACCATATATTTT
-	-	TRBV19	TRBJ2-1	CASSMGRGDEQFF	TGTGCCAGTAGTATGGGCCGGGGCGATGAGCAGTTCTTC
-	-	TRBV2	TRBJ1-5	CASREGSSNQPQHF	TGTGCCAGCAGGGAGGGGAGCAGCAATCAGCCCCAGCATTTT
TRBD1	-	TRBV19	TRBJ1-6	CASSKDRSSYNSPLHF	TGTGCCAGTTCTAAGGACAGGAGCTCCTATAATTCACCCCTCCACTTT
-	many	TRBV7-2	TRBJ2-7	CASSPYSYEQYF	TGTGCCAGCAGCCCTTACTCCTACGAGCAGTACTTC
TRBD2	few	TRBV6-1	TRBJ2-1	CASSYTSGVHNEQFF	TGTGCCAGCAGCTATACTAGCGGGGTACACAATGAGCAGTTCTTC
TRBD2	-	TRBV11-3	TRBJ2-1	CASSLASGGGDNEQFF	TGTGCCAGCAGCTTAGCTAGCGGGGGGGGTGACAATGAGCAGTTCTTC
TRBD1	few	TRBV6-6	TRBJ2-1	CASSYLRDRAKFF	TGTGCCAGCAGTTACCTTAGGGACAGGGCGAAGTTCTTC
-	few	TRBV19	TRBJ1-1	CASSITNTEAFF	TGTGCCAGTAGTATAACGAACACTGAAGCTTTCTTT
-	few	TRBV7-4	TRBJ2-2	CASSSVGRGSGELFF	TGTGCCAGCAGCTCCGTCGGCCGGGGGTCCGGGGAGCTGTTTTTT
-	few	TRBV11-2	TRBJ1-6	CASSLGPRNSPLHF	TGTGCCAGCAGCTTAGGCCCGAGAAATTCACCCCTCCACTTT
TRBD1	-	TRBV18	TRBJ1-5	CAISRDSPDQPQHF	TGTGCCATCTCTCGGGACAGTCCCGATCAGCCCCAGCATTTT
-	few	TRBV6-5	TRBJ1-5	CASSAEPYSNQPQHF	TGTGCCAGCAGCGCAGAACCGTATAGCAATCAGCCCCAGCATTTT
-	few	TRBV11-2	TRBJ1-3	CASSPYGTDGNTIYF	TGTGCCAGCAGCCCCTACGGGACCGACGGAAACACCATATATTTT
-	many	TRBV7-9	TRBJ1-1	CASSPDDRETEAFF	TGTGCCAGCAGCCCCGATGATAGAGAAACTGAAGCTTTCTTT
-	many	TRBV6-2/TRBV6-3	TRBJ1-5	CASSYDSNQPQHF	TGTGCCAGCAGTTACGACAGCAATCAGCCCCAGCATTTT
-	few	TRBV29-1	TRBJ1-3	CSVDSSGNTIYF	TGCAGCGTTGACAGCTCTGGAAACACCATATATTTT
-	few	TRBV19	TRBJ2-2	CATKGGANTGELFF	TGTGCCACTAAGGGGGGCGCGAACACCGGGGAGCTGTTTTTT
TRBD1	few	TRBV12-5	TRBJ1-5	CASGRATGGNQPQHF	TGTGCTAGTGGTCGCGCGACAGGGGGCAACCAGCCCCAGCATTTT
-	few	TRBV6-5	TRBJ2-7	CASSYGGASYEQYF	TGTGCCAGCAGTTACGGGGGGGCGTCCTACGAGCAGTACTTC
-	-	TRBV7-2	TRBJ2-7	CASSSSQGSYEQYF	TGTGCCAGCAGCTCAAGCCAGGGGTCCTACGAGCAGTACTTC
TRBD1	-	TRBV12-3/TRBV12-4	TRBJ2-2	CASSTGTGQTGELFF	TGTGCCAGCAGCACCGGGACAGGGCAAACCGGGGAGCTGTTTTTT
-	-	TRBV6-5	TRBJ2-7	CASSTFPGGEQYF	TGTGCCAGCAGCACCTTTCCAGGGGGGGAGCAGTACTTC
-	-	TRBV7-6	TRBJ1-1	CAISPRRVLNTEAFF	TGTGCCATCAGCCCCCGACGGGTCCTGAACACTGAAGCTTTCTTT
-	many	TRBV19	TRBJ1-5	CASTRSGISNQPQHF	TGTGCCAGTACACGGAGCGGAATTAGCAATCAGCCCCAGCATTTT
TRBD2	-	TRBV20-1	TRBJ2-1	CSARPPGTNNEQFF	TGCAGTGCTAGACCCCCAGGGACTAACAATGAGCAGTTCTTC
-	few	TRBV6-2/TRBV6-3	TRBJ2-7	CASDSTYEQYF	TGTGCCAGCGACAGCACCTACGAGCAGTACTTC
-	-	TRBV3-1	TRBJ2-6	CASSQDLGAGGANVLTF	TGTGCCAGCAGCCAAGATTTGGGGGCTGGGGGGGCCAACGTCCTGACTTTC
-	few	TRBV6-6	TRBJ1-3	CASRPTGNGNTIYF	TGTGCCAGCAGGCCTACAGGGAATGGAAACACCATATATTTT
-	-	TRBV12-5	TRBJ1-3	CASGLVLQSSGNTIYF	TGTGCTAGTGGTTTGGTTCTCCAGAGCTCTGGAAACACCATATATTTT
-	-	TRBV18	TRBJ1-1	CASSPPQNTEAFF	TGTGCCAGCTCACCACCTCAGAACACTGAAGCTTTCTTT
TRBD1	-	TRBV19	TRBJ1-5	CASSTPPGQLNQPQHF	TGTGCCAGTAGTACCCCTCCGGGACAGCTCAATCAGCCCCAGCATTTT
TRBD1	few	TRBV2	TRBJ2-6	CAGRGIWANVLTF	TGTGCAGGCAGGGGGATCTGGGCCAACGTCCTGACTTTC
TRBD1	-	TRBV4-3	TRBJ1-1	CASSPWTGGRTEAFF	TGCGCCAGCAGCCCGTGGACAGGGGGTCGGACTGAAGCTTTCTTT
-	-	TRBV12-3/TRBV12-4	TRBJ1-1	CSSSSGMLYEAFF	TGTTCCAGCAGTTCAGGGATGCTTTATGAAGCTTTCTTT
TRBD1	-	TRBV9	TRBJ1-1	CASSVEQGGTEAFF	TGTGCCAGCAGCGTAGAACAGGGGGGAACTGAAGCTTTCTTT
-	-	TRBV20-1	TRBJ2-5	CSASWGGGRETQYF	TGCAGTGCAAGCTGGGGGGGGGGCCGCGAGACCCAGTACTTC
TRBD1	many	TRBV6-1	TRBJ1-5	CASRGTGGNQPQHF	TGTGCCAGCAGAGGGACAGGGGGCAATCAGCCCCAGCATTTT
-	-	TRBV5-1	TRBJ2-5	CASRTGKGGETQYF	TGCGCCAGCCGGACAGGGAAGGGAGGGGAGACCCAGTACTTC
-	-	TRBV11-2	TRBJ1-2	CASTLTTDYGYTF	TGTGCCAGCACCCTGACGACAGATTATGGCTACACCTTC
-	-	TRBV30	TRBJ2-7	CAWGLGGAYDEQYF	TGTGCCTGGGGCCTGGGGGGGGCTTACGACGAGCAGTACTTC
-	few	TRBV20-1	TRBJ2-7	CSARDRASVGYEQYF	TGCAGTGCTAGAGATCGGGCTAGCGTTGGGTACGAGCAGTACTTC